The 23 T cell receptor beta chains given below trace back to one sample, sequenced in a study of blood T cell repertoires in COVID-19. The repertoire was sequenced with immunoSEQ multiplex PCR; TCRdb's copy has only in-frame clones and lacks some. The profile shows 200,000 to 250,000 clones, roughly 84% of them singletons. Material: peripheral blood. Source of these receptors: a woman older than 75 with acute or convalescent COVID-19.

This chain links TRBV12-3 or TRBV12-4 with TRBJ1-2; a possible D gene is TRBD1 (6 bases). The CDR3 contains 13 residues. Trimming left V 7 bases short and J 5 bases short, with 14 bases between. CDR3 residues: CASKPSGVYGYTF. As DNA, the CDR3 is TGTGCCAGCAAGCCTTCAGGGGTATATGGCTACACCTTC.

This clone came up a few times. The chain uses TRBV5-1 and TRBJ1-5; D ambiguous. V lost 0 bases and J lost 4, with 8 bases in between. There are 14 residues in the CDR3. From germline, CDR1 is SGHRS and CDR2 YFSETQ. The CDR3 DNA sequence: TGCGCCAGCAGCTTGGCGGCGGGGAATCAGCCCCAGCATTTT. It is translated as CASSLAAGNQPQHF. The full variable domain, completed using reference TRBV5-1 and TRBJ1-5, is KAGVTQTPRYLIKTRGQQVTLSCSPISGHRSVSWYQQTPGQGLQFLFEYFSETQRNKGNFPGRFSGRQFSNSRSEMNVSTLELGDSALYLCASSLAAGNQPQHFGDGTRLSIL.

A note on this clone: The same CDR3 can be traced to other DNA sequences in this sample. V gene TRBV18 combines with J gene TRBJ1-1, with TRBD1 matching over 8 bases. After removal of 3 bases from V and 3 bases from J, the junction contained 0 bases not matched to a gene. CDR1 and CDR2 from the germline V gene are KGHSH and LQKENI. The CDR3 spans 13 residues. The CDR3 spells CASSPTGDTEAFF. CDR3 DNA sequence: TGTGCCAGCTCACCGACAGGGGACACTGAAGCTTTCTTT.

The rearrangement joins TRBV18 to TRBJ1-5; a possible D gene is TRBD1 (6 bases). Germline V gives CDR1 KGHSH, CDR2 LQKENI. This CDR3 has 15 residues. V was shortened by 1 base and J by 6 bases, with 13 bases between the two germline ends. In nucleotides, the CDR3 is TGTGCCAGCTCACCACGTGAAGGGGGGGGTCAGCCCCAGCATTTT. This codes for CASSPREGGGQPQHF. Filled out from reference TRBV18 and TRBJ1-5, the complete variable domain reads NAGVMQNPRHLVRRRGQEARLRCSPMKGHSHVYWYRQLPEEGLKFMVYLQKENIIDESGMPKERFSAEFPKEGPSILRIQQVVRGDSAAYFCASSPREGGGQPQHFGDGTRLSIL.

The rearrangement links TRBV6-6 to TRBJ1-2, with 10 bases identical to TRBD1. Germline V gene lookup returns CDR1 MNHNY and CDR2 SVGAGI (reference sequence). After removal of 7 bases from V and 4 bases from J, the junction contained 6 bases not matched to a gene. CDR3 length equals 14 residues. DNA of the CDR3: TGTGCCAGCACCCACGGGGACAGGGGCTATGGCTACACCTTC. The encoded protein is CASTHGDRGYGYTF.

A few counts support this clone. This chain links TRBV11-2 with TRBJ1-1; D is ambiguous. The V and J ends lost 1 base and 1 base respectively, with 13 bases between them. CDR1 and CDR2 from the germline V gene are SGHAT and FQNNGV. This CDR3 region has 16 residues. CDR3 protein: CASSLVVPRRNTEAFF. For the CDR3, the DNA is TGTGCCAGCAGCTTAGTGGTCCCACGCAGGAACACTGAAGCTTTCTTT.

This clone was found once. The CDR3, as DNA: TGTGCCAGCAGCTTCCTGTACGCTAGCTCCTACGAGCAGTACTTC. This sequence encodes CASSFLYASSYEQYF. The rearrangement joins TRBV5-6 to TRBJ2-7, with D hard to call. CDR1 SGHDT and CDR2 YYEEEE come from the germline V gene. CDR3 size: 15 residues. Deletions cut 2 bases from V and 0 bases from J, with 12 bases between.

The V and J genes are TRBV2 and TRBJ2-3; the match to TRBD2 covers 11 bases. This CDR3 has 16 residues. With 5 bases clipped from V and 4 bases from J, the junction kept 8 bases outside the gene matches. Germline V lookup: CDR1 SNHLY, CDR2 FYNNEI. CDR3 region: CASSYIAGGLADTQYF. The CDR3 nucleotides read TGTGCCAGCAGTTACATAGCGGGGGGGCTCGCAGATACGCAGTATTTT. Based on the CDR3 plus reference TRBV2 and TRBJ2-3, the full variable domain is EPEVTQTPSHQVTQMGQEVILRCVPISNHLYFYWYRQILGQKVEFLVSFYNNEISEKSEIFDDQFSVERPDGSNFTLKIRSTKLEDSAMYFCASSYIAGGLADTQYFGPGTRLTVL.

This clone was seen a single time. CDR3 amino acids: CASTLGQHTEAFF. CDR3 in DNA: TGTGCCAGCACTCTAGGACAGCACACTGAAGCTTTCTTT. The chain combines TRBV7-3 with TRBJ1-1; tentative D call: TRBD1 (6 bases). Trimming shortened V by 7 bases and J by 3 bases, and 12 bases separated the two germline ends. This CDR3 region has 13 residues. Germline lookup yields CDR1 SGHTA and CDR2 FQGTGA.

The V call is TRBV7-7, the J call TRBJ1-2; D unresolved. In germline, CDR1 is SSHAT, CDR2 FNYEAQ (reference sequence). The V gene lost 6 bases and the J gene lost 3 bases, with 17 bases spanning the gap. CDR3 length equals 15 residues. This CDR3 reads CASSPLRVSDYGYTF. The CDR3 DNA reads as TGTGCCAGCAGTCCCCTCCGGGTTTCGGACTATGGCTACACCTTC.

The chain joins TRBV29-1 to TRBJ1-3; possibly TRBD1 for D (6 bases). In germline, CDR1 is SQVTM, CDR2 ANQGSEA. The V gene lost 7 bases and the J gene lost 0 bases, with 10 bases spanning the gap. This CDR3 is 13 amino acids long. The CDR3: CSAGQSSGNTIYF. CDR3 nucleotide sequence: TGCAGCGCAGGACAGAGCTCTGGAAACACCATATATTTT. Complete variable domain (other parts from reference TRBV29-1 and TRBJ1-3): SAVISQKPSRDICQRGTSLTIQCQVDSQVTMMFWYRQQPGQSLTLIATANQGSEATYESGFVIDKFPISRPNLTFSTLTVSNMSPEDSSIYLCSAGQSSGNTIYFGEGSWLTVV.

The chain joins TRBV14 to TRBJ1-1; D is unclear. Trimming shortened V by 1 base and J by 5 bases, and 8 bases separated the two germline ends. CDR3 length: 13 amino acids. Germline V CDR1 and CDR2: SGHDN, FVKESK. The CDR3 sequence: CASSQVRFTEAFF. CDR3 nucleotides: TGTGCCAGCAGCCAAGTCCGGTTTACTGAAGCTTTCTTT.

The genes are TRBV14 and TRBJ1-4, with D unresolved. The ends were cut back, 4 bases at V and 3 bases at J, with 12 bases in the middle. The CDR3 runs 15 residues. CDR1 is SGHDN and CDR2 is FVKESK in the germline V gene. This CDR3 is CASSPRASSNEKLFF. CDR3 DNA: TGTGCCAGCAGCCCGAGGGCCAGCTCTAATGAAAAACTGTTTTTT.

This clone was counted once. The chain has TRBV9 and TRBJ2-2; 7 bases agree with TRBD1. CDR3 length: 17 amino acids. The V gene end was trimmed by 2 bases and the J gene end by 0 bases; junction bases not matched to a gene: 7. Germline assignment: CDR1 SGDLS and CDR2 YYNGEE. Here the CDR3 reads CASSVFSGTANTGELFF. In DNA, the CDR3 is TGTGCCAGCAGCGTGTTCTCCGGGACAGCGAACACCGGGGAGCTGTTTTTT.

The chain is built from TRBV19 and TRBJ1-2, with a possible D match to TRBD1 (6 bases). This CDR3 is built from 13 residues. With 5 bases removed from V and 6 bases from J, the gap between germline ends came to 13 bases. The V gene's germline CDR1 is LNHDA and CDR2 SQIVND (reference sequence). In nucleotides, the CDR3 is TGTGCCAGTAGTCTTCGACAGGAGGATGGCTACACCTTC. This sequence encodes CASSLRQEDGYTF.

CDR3 in DNA: TGCGCCAGCAGCCCGGCCCCGGGACTAGACCGCGAGCAGTTCTTC. Protein: CASSPAPGLDREQFF. This chain joins TRBV5-1 and TRBJ2-1; 8 bases map to TRBD2. Germline lookup yields CDR1 SGHRS and CDR2 YFSETQ. Germline trimming cut 4 bases from V and 10 bases from J; bases unmatched to any gene: 13. This CDR3 has 15 residues.

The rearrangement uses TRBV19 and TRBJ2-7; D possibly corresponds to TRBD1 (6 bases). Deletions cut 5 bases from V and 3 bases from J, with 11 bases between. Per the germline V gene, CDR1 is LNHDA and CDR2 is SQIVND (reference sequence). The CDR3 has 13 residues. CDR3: CASSSGAYYEQYF. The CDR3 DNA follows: TGTGCCAGTAGTTCAGGGGCGTACTACGAGCAGTACTTC.

The CDR3 sequence: CASSLPGDRLQLFF. The CDR3 DNA reads as TGCGCCAGCAGCCTTCCCGGGGACAGACTTCAACTGTTTTTT. This chain uses TRBV10-2 with TRBJ1-4; 7 bases match TRBD1. Germline V gives CDR1 WSHSY, CDR2 SAAADI. J lost 12 bases, V lost 6 bases, and 13 bases had no gene match. This CDR3 has 14 residues.

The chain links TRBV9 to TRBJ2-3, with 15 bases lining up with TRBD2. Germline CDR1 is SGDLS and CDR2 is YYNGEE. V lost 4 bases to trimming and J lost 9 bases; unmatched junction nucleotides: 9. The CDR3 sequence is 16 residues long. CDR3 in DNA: TGTGCCAGCAGCCCCCCGGGACTAGCGGGGGGCCGGACGCAGTATTTT. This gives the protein CASSPPGLAGGRTQYF.

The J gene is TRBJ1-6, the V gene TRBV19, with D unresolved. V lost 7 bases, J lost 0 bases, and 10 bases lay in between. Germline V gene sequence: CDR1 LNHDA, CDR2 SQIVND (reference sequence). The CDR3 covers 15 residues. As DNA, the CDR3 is TGTGCCAGTACCGAGAGAGTCTCCTATAATTCACCCCTCCACTTT. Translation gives CASTERVSYNSPLHF. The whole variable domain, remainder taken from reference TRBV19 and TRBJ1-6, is DGGITQSPKYLFRKEGQNVTLSCEQNLNHDAMYWYRQDPGQGLRLIYYSQIVNDFQKGDIAEGYSVSREKKESFPLTVTSAQKNPTAFYLCASTERVSYNSPLHFGNGTRLTVT.

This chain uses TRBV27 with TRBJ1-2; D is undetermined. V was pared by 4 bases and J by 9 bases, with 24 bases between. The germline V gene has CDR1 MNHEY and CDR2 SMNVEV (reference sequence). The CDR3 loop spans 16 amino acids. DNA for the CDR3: TGTGCCAGCAGTTATCAGAGGTCAGCCCCCACCTGGCGCTACACCTTC. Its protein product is CASSYQRSAPTWRYTF.

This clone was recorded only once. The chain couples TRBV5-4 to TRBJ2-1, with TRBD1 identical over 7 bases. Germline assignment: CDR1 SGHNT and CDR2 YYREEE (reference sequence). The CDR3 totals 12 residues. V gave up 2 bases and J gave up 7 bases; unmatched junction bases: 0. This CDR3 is CASSLQGNEQFF. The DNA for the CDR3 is TGTGCCAGCAGCTTACAGGGGAATGAGCAGTTCTTC.

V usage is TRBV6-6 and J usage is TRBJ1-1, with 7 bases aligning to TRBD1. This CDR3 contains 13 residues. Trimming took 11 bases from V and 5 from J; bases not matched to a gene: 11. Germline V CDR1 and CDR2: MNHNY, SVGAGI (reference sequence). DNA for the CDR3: TGTGCCTCCCATAGGGGGACAGAGACTGAAGCTTTCTTT. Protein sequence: CASHRGTETEAFF.